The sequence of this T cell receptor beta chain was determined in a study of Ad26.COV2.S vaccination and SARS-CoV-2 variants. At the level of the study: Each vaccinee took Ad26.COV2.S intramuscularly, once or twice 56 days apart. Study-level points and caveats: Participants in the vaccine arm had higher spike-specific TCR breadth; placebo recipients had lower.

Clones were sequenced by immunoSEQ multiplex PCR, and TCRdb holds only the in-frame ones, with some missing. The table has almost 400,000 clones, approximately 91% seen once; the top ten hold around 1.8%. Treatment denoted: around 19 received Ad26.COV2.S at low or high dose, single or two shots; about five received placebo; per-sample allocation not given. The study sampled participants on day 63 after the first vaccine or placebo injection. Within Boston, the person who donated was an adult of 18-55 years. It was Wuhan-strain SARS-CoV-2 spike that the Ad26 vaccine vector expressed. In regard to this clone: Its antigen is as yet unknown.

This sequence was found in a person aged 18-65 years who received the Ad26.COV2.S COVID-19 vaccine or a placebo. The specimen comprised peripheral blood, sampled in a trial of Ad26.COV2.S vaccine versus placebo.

The CDR3 sequence is CASSLGGVNTEAFF. The CDR3 coding sequence is TGTGCCAGCAGCTTGGGAGGAGTGAACACTGAAGCTTTCTTT. The chain couples TRBV7-6 to TRBJ1-1; D is unclear. The germline V gene encodes CDR1 SGHVS and CDR2 FNYEAQ. The CDR3 is made up of 14 amino acids. The V gene lost 3 bases and the J gene lost 0 bases, with 8 bases spanning the gap.